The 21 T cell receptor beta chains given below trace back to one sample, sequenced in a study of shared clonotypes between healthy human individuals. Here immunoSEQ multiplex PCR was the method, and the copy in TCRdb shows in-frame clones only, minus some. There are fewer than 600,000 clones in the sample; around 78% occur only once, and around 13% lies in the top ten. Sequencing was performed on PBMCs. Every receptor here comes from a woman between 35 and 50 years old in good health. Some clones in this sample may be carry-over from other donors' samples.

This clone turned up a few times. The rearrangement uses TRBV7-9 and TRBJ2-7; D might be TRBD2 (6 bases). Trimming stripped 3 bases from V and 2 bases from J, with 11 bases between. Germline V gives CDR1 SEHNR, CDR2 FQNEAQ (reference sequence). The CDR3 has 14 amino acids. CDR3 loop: CASSFFAGTYEQYF. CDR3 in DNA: TGTGCCAGCAGCTTCTTTGCGGGAACCTACGAGCAGTACTTC. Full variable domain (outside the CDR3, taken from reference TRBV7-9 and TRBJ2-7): DTGVSQNPRHKITKRGQNVTFRCDPISEHNRLYWYRQTLGQGPEFLTYFQNEAQLEKSRLLSDRFSAERPKGSFSTLEIQRTEQGDSAMYLCASSFFAGTYEQYFGPGTRLTVT.

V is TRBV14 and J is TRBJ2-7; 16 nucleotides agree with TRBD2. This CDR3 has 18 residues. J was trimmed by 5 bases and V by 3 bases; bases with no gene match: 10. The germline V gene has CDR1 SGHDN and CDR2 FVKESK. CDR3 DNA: TGTGCCAGCAGCCAGGGGACTAGCGGGAGGGCCTGGTTCAACGAGCAGTACTTC. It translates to CASSQGTSGRAWFNEQYF.

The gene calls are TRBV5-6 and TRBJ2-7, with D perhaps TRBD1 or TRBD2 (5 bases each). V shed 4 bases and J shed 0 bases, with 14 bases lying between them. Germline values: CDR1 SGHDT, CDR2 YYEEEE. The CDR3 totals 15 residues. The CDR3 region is CASSRGLEHSYEQYF. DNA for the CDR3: TGTGCCAGCAGCCGGGGCCTGGAACACTCCTACGAGCAGTACTTC.

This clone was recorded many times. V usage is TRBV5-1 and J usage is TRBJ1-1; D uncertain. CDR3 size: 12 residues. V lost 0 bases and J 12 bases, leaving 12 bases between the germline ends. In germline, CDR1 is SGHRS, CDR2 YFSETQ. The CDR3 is CASSLENATPFF. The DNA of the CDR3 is TGCGCCAGCAGCTTGGAGAATGCGACTCCTTTCTTT.

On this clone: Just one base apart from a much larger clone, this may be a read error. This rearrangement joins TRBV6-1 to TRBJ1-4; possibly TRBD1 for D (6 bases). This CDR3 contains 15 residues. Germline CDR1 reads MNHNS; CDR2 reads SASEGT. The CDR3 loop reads CANSESSGANEKLFF. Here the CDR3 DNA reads TGTGCCAACAGTGAATCCTCAGGGGCTAATGAAAAACTGTTTTTT.

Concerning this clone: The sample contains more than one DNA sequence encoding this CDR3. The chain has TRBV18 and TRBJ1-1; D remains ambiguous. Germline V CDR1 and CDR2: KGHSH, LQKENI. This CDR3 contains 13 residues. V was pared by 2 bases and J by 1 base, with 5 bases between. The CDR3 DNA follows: TGTGCCAGCTCACCAAGGGAGAACACTGAAGCTTTCTTT. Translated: CASSPRENTEAFF. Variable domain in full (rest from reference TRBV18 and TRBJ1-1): NAGVMQNPRHLVRRRGQEARLRCSPMKGHSHVYWYRQLPEEGLKFMVYLQKENIIDESGMPKERFSAEFPKEGPSILRIQQVVRGDSAAYFCASSPRENTEAFFGQGTRLTVV.

CDR3 protein: CASTPGGEDEQFF. For the CDR3, the DNA is TGTGCCAGCACCCCTGGGGGGGAGGATGAGCAGTTCTTC. This chain connects TRBV5-4 to TRBJ2-1, with 7 bases matching TRBD2. Germline V gene lookup returns CDR1 SGHNT and CDR2 YYREEE (reference sequence). The junction had 8 bases not matched to a gene; V was cut back by 6 bases and J by 8 bases. This CDR3 has 13 amino acids.

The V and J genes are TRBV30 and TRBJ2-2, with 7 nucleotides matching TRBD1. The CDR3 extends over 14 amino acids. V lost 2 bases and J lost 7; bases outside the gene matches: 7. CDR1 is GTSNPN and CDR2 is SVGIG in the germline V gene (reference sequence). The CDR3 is CAWSSGTVNGELFF. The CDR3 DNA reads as TGTGCCTGGAGTTCCGGGACAGTGAACGGGGAGCTGTTTTTT.

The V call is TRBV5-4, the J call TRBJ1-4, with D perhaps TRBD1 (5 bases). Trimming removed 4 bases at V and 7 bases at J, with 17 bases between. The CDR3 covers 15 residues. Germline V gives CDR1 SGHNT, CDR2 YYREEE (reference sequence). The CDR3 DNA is TGTGCCAGCAGCACCAACGGACGGGGGGGTGAAAAACTGTTTTTT. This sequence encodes CASSTNGRGGEKLFF.

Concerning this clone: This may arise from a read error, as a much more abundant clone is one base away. The CDR3 DNA reads as TGTGCCAGCAGTGGGACAGCAATGAACACTGAAGCTTTCTTT. The encoded protein is CASSGTAMNTEAFF. The V and J genes are TRBV9 and TRBJ1-1; the match to TRBD1 covers 7 bases. The V gene's germline CDR1 is SGDLS and CDR2 YYNGEE. V was clipped by 5 bases and J by 0 bases; unmatched bases: 4. The CDR3 consists of 14 residues. The variable domain in full, completed from reference TRBV9 and TRBJ1-1, reads DSGVTQTPKHLITATGQRVTLRCSPRSGDLSVYWYQQSLDQGLQFLIQYYNGEERAKGNILERFSAQQFPDLHSELNLSSLELGDSALYFCASSGTAMNTEAFFGQGTRLTVV.

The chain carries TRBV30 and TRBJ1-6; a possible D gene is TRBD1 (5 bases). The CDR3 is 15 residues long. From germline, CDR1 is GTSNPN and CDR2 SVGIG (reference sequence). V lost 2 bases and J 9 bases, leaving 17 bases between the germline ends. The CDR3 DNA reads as TGTGCCTGGAGTCCCTCGGACACCGAGAGTTCACCCCTCCACTTT. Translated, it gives CAWSPSDTESSPLHF.

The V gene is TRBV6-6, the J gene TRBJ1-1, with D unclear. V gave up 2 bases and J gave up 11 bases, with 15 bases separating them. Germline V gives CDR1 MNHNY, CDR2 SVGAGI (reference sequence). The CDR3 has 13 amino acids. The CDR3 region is CASSYPTAEVAFF. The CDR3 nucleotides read TGTGCCAGCAGTTACCCAACGGCGGAGGTCGCTTTCTTT.

CDR3 loop: CASSLVDSDLGSAIYF. CDR3 nucleotide sequence: TGTGCCAGCAGCTTAGTTGACAGCGACCTTGGGTCGGCCATATATTTT. The V and J genes are TRBV11-2 and TRBJ1-3, with a tentative D call TRBD1 (5 bases). The CDR3 covers 16 residues. Germline CDR1 SGHAT, CDR2 FQNNGV. The germline V and J ends were trimmed by 1 base and 11 bases, with 21 bases remaining between them.

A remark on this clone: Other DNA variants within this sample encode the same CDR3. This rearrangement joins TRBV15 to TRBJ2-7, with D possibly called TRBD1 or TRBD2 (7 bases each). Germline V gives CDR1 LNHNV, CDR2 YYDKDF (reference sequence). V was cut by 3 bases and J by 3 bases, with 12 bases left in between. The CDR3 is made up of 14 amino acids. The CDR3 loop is CATSRGGDSYEQYF. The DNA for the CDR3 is TGTGCCACCAGCAGGGGGGGGGACAGCTACGAGCAGTACTTC.

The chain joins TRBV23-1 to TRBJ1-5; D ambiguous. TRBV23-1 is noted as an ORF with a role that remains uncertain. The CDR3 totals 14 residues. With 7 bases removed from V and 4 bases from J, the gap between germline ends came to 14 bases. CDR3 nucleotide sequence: TGCGCCAGCATCCCGGCGGAGGGAAATCAGCCCCAGCATTTT. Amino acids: CASIPAEGNQPQHF.

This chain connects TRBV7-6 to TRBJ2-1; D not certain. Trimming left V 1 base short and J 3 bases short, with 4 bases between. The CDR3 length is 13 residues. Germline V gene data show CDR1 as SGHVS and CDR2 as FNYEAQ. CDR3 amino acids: CASSLVYYNEQFF. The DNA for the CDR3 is TGTGCCAGCAGCTTAGTTTACTACAATGAGCAGTTCTTC.

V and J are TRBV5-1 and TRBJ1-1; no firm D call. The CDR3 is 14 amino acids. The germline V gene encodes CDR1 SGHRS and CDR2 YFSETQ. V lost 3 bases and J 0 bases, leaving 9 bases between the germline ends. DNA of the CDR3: TGCGCCAGCAGCTCCGGACTGATGAACACTGAAGCTTTCTTT. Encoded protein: CASSSGLMNTEAFF. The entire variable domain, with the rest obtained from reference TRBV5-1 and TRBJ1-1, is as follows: KAGVTQTPRYLIKTRGQQVTLSCSPISGHRSVSWYQQTPGQGLQFLFEYFSETQRNKGNFPGRFSGRQFSNSRSEMNVSTLELGDSALYLCASSSGLMNTEAFFGQGTRLTVV.

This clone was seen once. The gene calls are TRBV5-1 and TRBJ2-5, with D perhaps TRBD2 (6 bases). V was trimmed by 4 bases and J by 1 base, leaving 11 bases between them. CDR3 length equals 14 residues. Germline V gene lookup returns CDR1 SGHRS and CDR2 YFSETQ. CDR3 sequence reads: CASSPGLPQETQYF. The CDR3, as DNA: TGCGCCAGCAGCCCGGGACTGCCCCAAGAGACCCAGTACTTC.

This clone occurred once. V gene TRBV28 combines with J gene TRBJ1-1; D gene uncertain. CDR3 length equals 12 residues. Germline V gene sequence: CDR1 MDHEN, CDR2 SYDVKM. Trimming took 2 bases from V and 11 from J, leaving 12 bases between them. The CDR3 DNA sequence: TGTGCCAGCAGTTTAGGTGGCAGAGAGGCTTTCTTT. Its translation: CASSLGGREAFF.

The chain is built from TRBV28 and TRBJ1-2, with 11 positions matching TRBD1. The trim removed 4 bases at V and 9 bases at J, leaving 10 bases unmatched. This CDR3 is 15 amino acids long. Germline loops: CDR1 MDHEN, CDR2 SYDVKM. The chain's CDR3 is CASSYHGQGAVRYTF. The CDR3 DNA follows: TGTGCCAGCAGTTATCATGGACAGGGGGCGGTTCGCTACACCTTC.

As DNA, the CDR3 is TGTGCCAGCAGTTTATTCGTAAAAGCGGGAGGGCCGGGTGAGCAGTTCTTC. Translating gives CASSLFVKAGGPGEQFF. J is TRBJ2-1 and V is TRBV27; TRBD2 matches 10 bases. The length of the CDR3 is 17 residues. Trimming cost V 1 base and J 9 bases; bases outside gene matches: 12. Per the germline V gene, CDR1 is MNHEY and CDR2 is SMNVEV (reference sequence).